The 21 T cell receptor beta chains presented below share a single source sample, sequenced in a study of blood T cell repertoires in COVID-19. The repertoire was sequenced with immunoSEQ multiplex PCR; TCRdb's copy has only in-frame clones and lacks some. The data hold more than 85,000 clones, with around 87% observed a single time. The sample comprised peripheral blood. The receptor source for this set is a human donor in a cohort sampled during active COVID-19.

This chain uses TRBV12-3 or TRBV12-4 with TRBJ2-2; TRBD2 might be the D (6 bases). The CDR3 has 13 residues. Trimming cost V 6 bases and J 5 bases, with 10 bases left between them. The chain's CDR3 is CASRTSITGELFF. The CDR3 coding sequence is TGTGCCAGCAGAACTAGCATTACCGGGGAGCTGTTTTTT.

For the CDR3, the DNA is TGCGCCAGCAGCCCCCCGGGACTAGCGGGGGGGTCTGGCGGGGAGCTGTTTTTT. Protein: CASSPPGLAGGSGGELFF. The chain employs TRBV5-1 and TRBJ2-2, with 16 bases identical to TRBD2. Trimming removed 4 bases from V and 7 bases from J; junction bases left unmatched: 10. In germline, CDR1 is SGHRS, CDR2 YFSETQ. CDR3 length: 18 amino acids.

The chain recombines TRBV30 with TRBJ2-5; D unclear. V lost 0 bases to trimming and J lost 6 bases, with 5 bases between them. The CDR3 sequence is 11 residues long. CDR1 is GTSNPN and CDR2 is SVGIG in the germline V gene (reference sequence). The CDR3 DNA is TGTGCCTGGAGTGTACAAAAGACCCAGTACTTC. It yields the protein CAWSVQKTQYF. Combining the CDR3 with reference TRBV30 and TRBJ2-5 gives the whole variable domain SQTIHQWPATLVQPVGSPLSLECTVEGTSNPNLYWYRQAAGRGLQLLFYSVGIGQISSEVPQNLSASRPQDRQFILSSKKLLLSDSGFYLCAWSVQKTQYFGPGTRLLVL.

The chain is built from TRBV28 and TRBJ1-5, with D perhaps TRBD1 (6 bases). The V end lost 10 bases, the J end lost 5 bases, and 15 bases lay between the germline ends. The CDR3 loop spans 13 amino acids. The germline CDR1 and CDR2 sequences are MDHEN and SYDVKM. CDR3 nucleotides: TGTGCCACCAACCACGAGGGGGATCAGCCCCAGCATTTT. Amino acid sequence: CATNHEGDQPQHF.

The chain employs TRBV11-2 and TRBJ1-1; perhaps TRBD1 as D (6 bases). V lost 7 bases, J lost 7 bases, and 16 bases lay in between. Germline CDR1 and CDR2: SGHAT and FQNNGV. This CDR3 region has 13 residues. CDR3 in amino acids: CASTTRGAYEAFF. The CDR3, as DNA: TGTGCCAGCACCACTCGGGGGGCATATGAAGCTTTCTTT.

V is TRBV7-9 and J is TRBJ2-2, with TRBD1 matching over 7 bases. The CDR3 has 13 residues. The ends lost 4 bases at V and 5 bases at J; junction bases unmatched: 1. Germline-derived CDR1 and CDR2 are SEHNR and FQNEAQ (reference sequence). CDR3 nucleotides: TGTGCCAGCAGCTCACAGGGGACCGGGGAGCTGTTTTTT. Protein sequence: CASSSQGTGELFF.

This chain connects TRBV7-8 to TRBJ2-5; 14 nucleotides align to TRBD2. The germline V gene encodes CDR1 SGHVS and CDR2 FQNEAQ. Unmatched junction bases numbered 9, after V lost 1 base and J lost 5 bases. The CDR3 spans 18 residues. The chain's CDR3 is CASSLVGTSGGSRETQYF. CDR3 coding DNA: TGTGCCAGCAGCTTAGTAGGGACTAGCGGGGGTTCTAGGGAGACCCAGTACTTC.

This clone has just one count. V is TRBV18 and J is TRBJ1-6; TRBD1 is a possible D gene (6 bases). The CDR3 has 17 amino acids. V was pared by 4 bases and J by 3 bases, with 16 bases between. Germline CDR1 KGHSH, CDR2 LQKENI. The CDR3 is CASSLKQVRGYNSPLHF. The CDR3 nucleotides read TGTGCCAGCTCACTTAAGCAGGTCAGGGGCTATAATTCACCCCTCCACTTT. Full variable domain (remainder filled in from reference TRBV18 and TRBJ1-6): NAGVMQNPRHLVRRRGQEARLRCSPMKGHSHVYWYRQLPEEGLKFMVYLQKENIIDESGMPKERFSAEFPKEGPSILRIQQVVRGDSAAYFCASSLKQVRGYNSPLHFGNGTRLTVT.

The chain links TRBV7-8 to TRBJ1-6; D remains unclear. With 3 bases removed from V and 3 bases from J, the gap between germline ends came to 9 bases. Germline V lookup: CDR1 SGHVS, CDR2 FQNEAQ. The CDR3 loop spans 15 amino acids. The CDR3 region is CASSFGDFYNSPLHF. CDR3 in DNA: TGTGCCAGCAGCTTCGGGGATTTCTATAATTCACCCCTCCACTTT.

J is TRBJ2-3 and V is TRBV19, with D perhaps TRBD1 (6 bases). The V end was cut by 7 bases, the J end by 0 bases, with 20 bases between. CDR3 length: 17 amino acids. Per germline, CDR1 LNHDA and CDR2 SQIVND (reference sequence). CDR3 sequence reads: CASTPMQGTTSTDTQYF. Here the CDR3 DNA reads TGTGCCAGTACCCCTATGCAAGGGACAACTAGCACAGATACGCAGTATTTT.

The V and J genes are TRBV6-5 and TRBJ2-1; tentative D call: TRBD2 (6 bases). The CDR3 length is 16 residues. CDR1 is MNHEY, CDR2 SVGAGI, per germline. Trimming removed 0 bases from V and 6 bases from J, with 15 bases in between. In DNA, the CDR3 is TGTGCCAGCAGTTACTCGATGGGAGGCGGATCCAATGAGCAGTTCTTC. Its translation: CASSYSMGGGSNEQFF.

V gene TRBV9 combines with J gene TRBJ2-2; D is perhaps TRBD1 (6 bases). Trimming stripped 6 bases from V and 0 bases from J, with 15 bases between. Germline values: CDR1 SGDLS, CDR2 YYNGEE. The CDR3 is made up of 16 amino acids. The CDR3: CASNPQGSSNTGELFF. The CDR3 DNA reads TGTGCCAGCAACCCCCAGGGGTCATCGAACACCGGGGAGCTGTTTTTT.

The rearrangement uses TRBV6-1 and TRBJ2-3; the D gene is possibly TRBD2 (6 bases). Trimming left V 3 bases short and J 10 bases short, with 11 bases between. Germline CDR1 reads MNHNS; CDR2 reads SASEGT. The CDR3 loop spans 12 amino acids. CDR3 coding DNA: TGTGCCAGCAGTGACGGGGGAATGGCGCAGTATTTT. It translates to CASSDGGMAQYF.

Regarding this clone: At one end, the junction sequence differs from germline, possibly due to a read error. The chain employs TRBV3-1 (or the pseudogene TRBV3-2) and TRBJ2-3, with TRBD2 matching over 7 bases. Looked up from germline, CDR1 is LGHDT and CDR2 is YNNKEL (reference sequence). This CDR3 region has 12 residues. CDR3 loop: CASSSGGYRGNF. The CDR3 DNA reads as TGTGCCAGCAGCTCCGGGGGGTATAGAGGGAATTTT.

The V and J genes are TRBV3-1 (or the pseudogene TRBV3-2) and TRBJ2-7; 9 nucleotides match TRBD1. J lost 2 bases, V lost 4 bases, and 6 bases had no gene match. Germline loops: CDR1 LGHDT, CDR2 YNNKEL (reference sequence). The CDR3 is made up of 15 amino acids. CDR3 nucleotide sequence: TGTGCCAGCAGCCTACCGGGACAGGGACCCTACGAGCAGTACTTC. Protein sequence: CASSLPGQGPYEQYF.

The chain recombines TRBV7-6 with TRBJ2-1; 8 nucleotides align to TRBD2. This CDR3 has 15 residues. Per the germline V gene, CDR1 is SGHVS and CDR2 is FNYEAQ. V trimming: 1 base; J trimming: 3 bases; junction bases outside the gene matches: 2. The CDR3 region is CASSLVSGGYNEQFF. The CDR3, as DNA: TGTGCCAGCAGCTTAGTCAGCGGGGGCTACAATGAGCAGTTCTTC.

This clone was seen just once. J is TRBJ2-3 and V is TRBV5-4, with a tentative D call TRBD1 (6 bases). Trimming stripped 3 bases from V and 0 bases from J, with 11 bases between. The CDR3 is 15 amino acids. The germline V gene encodes CDR1 SGHNT and CDR2 YYREEE (reference sequence). CDR3 coding DNA: TGTGCCAGCAGCTCCGGGACAACTAGCACAGATACGCAGTATTTT. Protein product: CASSSGTTSTDTQYF.

This rearrangement joins TRBV7-8 to TRBJ2-7; possibly TRBD1 for D (7 bases). Trimming shortened V by 3 bases and J by 3 bases, and 15 bases separated the two germline ends. CDR3 size: 15 residues. The V gene's germline CDR1 is SGHVS and CDR2 FQNEAQ. The CDR3 region is CASSLEGAGIYEQYF. CDR3 coding DNA: TGTGCCAGCAGCTTGGAGGGGGCGGGAATCTACGAGCAGTACTTC.

This chain uses TRBV3-1 (or the pseudogene TRBV3-2) with TRBJ2-7; 12 positions agree with TRBD2. The J segment lost 0 bases and the V segment lost 4 bases, leaving 10 bases of the junction unmatched. Germline-derived CDR1 and CDR2 are LGHDT and YNNKEL (reference sequence). CDR3 length: 18 residues. The CDR3 protein is CASSPGGTSGGSSYEQYF. DNA for the CDR3: TGTGCCAGCAGCCCGGGGGGAACTAGCGGGGGGAGCTCCTACGAGCAGTACTTC.

This chain links TRBV18 with TRBJ1-1; a possible D gene is TRBD1 (6 bases). CDR1 and CDR2 (germline): KGHSH, LQKENI. V was pared by 6 bases and J by 7 bases, with 12 bases between. This CDR3 spans 12 amino acids. The CDR3 here is CASSSTGREAFF. For the CDR3, the DNA is TGTGCCAGCTCGTCGACAGGCCGTGAAGCTTTCTTT.

This clone was recorded once. The rearrangement joins TRBV5-8 to TRBJ2-7; D is ambiguous. The CDR3 has 12 amino acids. Deletions cut 3 bases from V and 4 bases from J, with 8 bases between. The germline V gene encodes CDR1 SGHTS and CDR2 YDEGEE. In DNA form, the CDR3 reads TGTGCCAGCAGCTCTCCTAGGTACGAGCAGTACTTC. Encoded protein: CASSSPRYEQYF.